This T cell receptor beta chain was sequenced during a study of cytomegalovirus exposure and HLA in healthy donors (dated by TCRdb to 2016 to 2017). The study in broad terms: According to an earlier analysis of 550 to 750 of the donors, 150 million to 200 million T cells yielded 95 million to 140 million unique TCR beta sequences and less than 300 Gb of sequence data. Approximately 300 gigabases of sequencing data and approximately 92 million unique TCR sequences made up an early release that covered 500 to 700 HLA-typed donors. Among the approximately 400 genotyped donors, around 81% belonged to the genetic ancestry cluster associated with self-reported Caucasian donors. The study was designed to test whether signatures of past pathogen exposure could be identified by cataloging public T cell receptors. The study used immunosequencing to profile the T cell repertoires of around 600 subjects and linked those repertoires to cytomegalovirus serostatus. In addition to the first cohort of 666 subjects, a separate validation cohort of approximately 110 different subjects was used. To predict cytomegalovirus infection status, the study brought together high-throughput TCR immunosequencing, statistical association of individual TCRs with disease status, and machine learning. To study patterns of TCR occurrence, a later analysis re-analyzed previously published TCR beta repertoires from around 700 donors and added high-resolution HLA genotyping. Rather than using new phenotypic data, the later analysis identified candidate immune exposures from TCR beta sequences and from how often those sequences occurred across donors. In an earlier analysis of roughly 580 of the donors, high-throughput TCR beta sequencing was used to judge whether each TCR beta V gene segment behaved as functional or pseudogenic. Donor age, sex, ethnicity and CMV serostatus were collected together with the repertoire data. Genome-wide SNP genotypes for about 55% of the roughly 670 donors were used in a later genetic analysis, which treated that subset as a discovery cohort. Every discovery cohort repertoire had been produced on one sequencing platform. Class I and class II HLA loci were covered by the typing at four-digit resolution. Typing coverage varied by locus: about 620-640 donors for A, B, C, DRB1 and DQB1; roughly 500 for DQA1; more than 600 for DPA1; more than 450 for DPB1. Roughly five DR-DQ haplotypes were treated as single units for association and clustering because of strong linkage in the cohort. Across 300 to 400 genotyped donors of the cohort, an average of roughly 250,000 unique TCR beta nucleotide sequences per donor were sequenced, and roughly a sixth of those sequences were non-productive. What the research found in general, with its limitations: A cluster of highly shared sequence variants was judged likely to be a technical artifact of the sequencing pipeline. Linkage disequilibrium might explain the correlated functional status among segregating V segments, but an unknown experimental factor could not be ruled out. According to a later analysis, TCR association rates differed among HLA loci, with DRB1 alleles showing the most associated TCRs and HLA-C alleles showing the fewest. Most TCR sequences were observed very rarely across donors, whereas some public TCRs were present in many individuals. Because counts were too low, seventeen rarely observed V segments, including chromosome 9 orphons, were excluded from the earlier analysis of 500 to 700 of the donors. In vitro tests confirmed that a few of the cytomegalovirus-associated TCR beta chains recognize cytomegalovirus antigens. An earlier analysis of 587 of the donors showed that most TCR beta V segments appeared in productive rearrangements either about 90% or about 30% of the time, which broadly matched IMGT annotations. In a later analysis, several top co-occurrence clusters were reported to appear linked to parvovirus B19, influenza, CMV and Epstein-Barr virus. Immune exposure information for the cohort was limited to CMV serostatus. The classifier was reported to diagnose cytomegalovirus status with high specificity and sensitivity in both the original and validation cohorts. A further reported finding was that TCR beta sequences accurately predicted the HLA-A and HLA-B alleles for most subjects in the first cohort. A later analysis found that HLA-associated TCR beta chains were more clonally expanded and had lower generation probabilities than equally common non-associated chains. A later analysis found that most CMV-associated TCR beta chains appeared HLA-restricted, with HLA associations seemingly driven largely by CMV exposure. In a later genetic analysis, fewer N-insertions in productive TCRs were reported among donors in an Asian-associated ancestry cluster than the roughly 700-donor mean. The presence/absence analyses assumed that sequencing depth was roughly uniform across donors, and that assumption may not be true. The study listed 150 to 200 TCR beta chains as associated with cytomegalovirus. In this cohort, only TCR beta chains were sequenced, and detectable features were limited by the absence of alpha or paired-chain data. In a later analysis, 16,951 TCR beta sequences were associated with specific HLA alleles at a false discovery rate of 0.05. When HLA alleles, especially DR and DQ, strongly co-occurred, attributing TCR associations to individual alleles was difficult. An association between a missense DCLRE1C variant and V-gene and J-gene trimming of TCR beta chains was found in a later genetic analysis and replicated in an independent cohort. Some IMGT-functional V segments, including TRBV6-2 and TRBV6-3, could not be told apart with the 87-base-pair reads, so those segments were excluded. Because some donors lacked HLA typing at each locus, the association tests relied only on the typed subset. The authors suggested that the approach could potentially be generalized to other disease states and immunological phenotypes.

The cohort comprised hundreds of healthy bone marrow donors. Cohort members were all nominally healthy when sampled, although unrecorded immune exposures were likely present. The donor was CMV seronegative and was included in the group of around 320 seronegative cohort members. Each donor provided a peripheral blood sample, and peripheral blood mononuclear cells were used for TCR beta sequencing. The Qiagen DNeasy Blood Extraction Kit was used to extract genomic DNA from the blood cell samples. The CDR3 holds 13 amino acids from the cysteine to the phenylalanine. The entry retains the CDR3 DNA only, 39 bases that are in frame from base 1. The germline V gene supplies CDR1 SGHRS and CDR2 YFSETQ. V and J lose 0 bases and 4 bases, and a span of 8 bases separates them. This clone was detected a few times. It lacks a known antigen. No qualities accompany the bases; no much larger clone lies one base away.

Library method: the immunoSEQ multiplex PCR assay. The multiplex PCR relied on a mix of 60 forward primers for TCR Vbeta segments and 13 reverse primers for TCR Jbeta segments. Amplification of the CDR3 region of rearranged TCR beta genes was performed with a multiplex PCR assay on genomic DNA. The amplified TCR beta libraries were sequenced on the Illumina HiSeq System as 87-base-pair reads. Per the authors' processing: A later analysis tallied 75 million to 95 million unique TCR beta chains across the approximately 670 repertoires, and approximately 12 million of those chains were shared by two or more donors. Raw reads were error-corrected and collapsed into unique sequences by a nearest-neighbor algorithm in which closely related sequences were merged to remove PCR and sequencing errors. CDR3 sequences were aligned to IMGT reference sequences to assign V, D and J gene segments. For a sequence to be retained, a match of at least six nucleotides was required to both a V gene segment and a J gene segment. Rearrangements were called productive when the CDR3 lacked stop codons and stayed in frame with V and J; all others were non-productive. Following IMGT convention, CDR3 was defined as the stretch from the second conserved V-encoded cysteine up to the conserved J-encoded phenylalanine. In an earlier analysis of more than 550 of the donors, sequences lacking an unambiguous match to a single V gene segment were excluded. An earlier analysis of 587 of the donors classified V segments as functional when productive rearrangements were above 56.7% and as segregating when the standard deviation between donors was above 5%. To diagnose cytomegalovirus status from the catalog of TCR beta chain sequences, a statistical classification framework was built. In a later analysis, TCR nucleotide sequences were compared against IMGT/GENE-DB human TR gene sequences so that V and J genes could be assigned. Using the TCRdist pipeline, a later analysis assigned CDR3 sequences along with most-parsimonious VDJ recombination scenarios. In a later analysis, each TCR beta chain was defined by its CDR3 amino acid sequence together with its V-gene family, and reads lacking a unique V-gene family were excluded. To address suspected cross-contamination and a sequencing artifact, a later analysis removed approximately 590 highly shared, low-generation-probability nucleotide sequences. For each public chain, a later analysis derived a clonal expansion index from normalized ranks of inferred template counts within each repertoire. In a later analysis, generation probabilities were computed with a VDJ recombination model fitted to out-of-frame rearrangements, and the resulting probabilities were checked against IGoR. In a later analysis, hypergeometric tests were used to score TCR-TCR, TCR-HLA and TCR-CMV co-occurrence, with a repertoire-size bias correction applied to TCR pairs. To estimate false discovery rates, a later analysis permuted the HLA or CMV assignments 20 times. In a later analysis, co-occurring TCRs were grouped using DBSCAN, with TCRdist sequence similarity added in when clustering inside HLA-allele-positive subsets. Co-occurrence clustering excluded repertoires with fewer than 30,000 or more than 120,000 public chains, plus five with anomalous nucleotide sharing. TCRdb holds this immuneACCESS table with in-frame rearrangements only. Some clones are missing; in checked studies, unresolved V genes explain under half, and the rest has no known cause. That table gives V, J and clone size, and the DNA gave D and trimming. Counted in this sample were about 120,000 clones; 60% to 85% of them appeared once. The ten largest clones add up to 3.4% of the sample.

The V gene is TRBV5-1 and the J gene is TRBJ2-7; the D region possibly corresponds to TRBD2 (5 bases align). Sequenced material: PBMCs. The source is a man aged 25 to 40 in good health and CMV-seronegative. The DNA sequence reads TGCGCCAGCAGCTTGGCCACTAGTTACGAGCAGTACTTC. It specifies CASSLATSYEQYF.